This T cell receptor (beta chain) emerged from a study of technical replicates of blood from a few donors. Germline values: CDR1 LGHNA, CDR2 YSLEER. Trimming stripped 0 bases from V and 4 bases from J, with 19 bases between. The CDR3 consists of 17 residues. Using immunoSEQ multiplex PCR, the repertoire was profiled, and TCRdb retains in-frame clones only, with some absent. The table has about 60,000 clones, around nine tenths seen once. Input material: PBMCs. This chain connects TRBV4-3 to TRBJ2-7; maybe TRBD2 (5 bases). This TCR derives from a human donor in good health. Some clones in this sample may be carry-over from other donors' samples. Here the CDR3 reads CASSQEVVASQAYEQYF. The CDR3 bases are TGCGCCAGCAGCCAAGAGGTAGTAGCGTCCCAGGCTTACGAGCAGTACTTC.